This T cell receptor beta chain was sequenced for a study of blood T cell repertoires in COVID-19. Whole-study context: Acute and convalescent COVID-19 specimens originated in the United States, Italy and Spain.

Germline lookup yields CDR1 MNHEY and CDR2 SMNVEV (reference sequence). The CDR3 runs to 14 residues. Between the trimmed V and J ends, which lost 5 bases and 4 bases, there was a span of 13 bases. Authors' data handling: Amplification with reference gene primers provided the estimates of nucleated cell counts. The table came from immunoSEQ multiplex PCR; TCRdb's copy has only in-frame clones and leaves some out. That table furnishes V, J and clone size, whereas the DNA furnished D and trimming. The table lists some 350,000 clones, approximately 84% of them singletons. Participants were aged about 18 to 89 years from more than 20 US areas. Assignments of participants to cohorts depended upon their own reported clinical history.

The chain joins TRBV27 to TRBJ2-3; D is undetermined. The sequence came from a woman between 25 and 40 years old who had recovered from COVID-19. The material sequenced was PBMCs or T cells enriched from blood (not recorded which). Here the CDR3 reads CASSIGFLSDTQYF. CDR3 in DNA: TGTGCCAGCAGTATCGGGTTTCTTTCAGATACGCAGTATTTT.